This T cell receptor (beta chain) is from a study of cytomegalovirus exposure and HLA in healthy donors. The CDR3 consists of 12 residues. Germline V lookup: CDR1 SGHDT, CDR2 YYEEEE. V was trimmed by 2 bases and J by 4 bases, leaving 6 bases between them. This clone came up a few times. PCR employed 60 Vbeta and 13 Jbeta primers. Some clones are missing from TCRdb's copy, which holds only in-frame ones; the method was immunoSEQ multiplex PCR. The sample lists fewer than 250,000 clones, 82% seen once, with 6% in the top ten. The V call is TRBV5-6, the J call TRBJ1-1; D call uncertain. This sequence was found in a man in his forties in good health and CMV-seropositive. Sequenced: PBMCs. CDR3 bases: TGTGCCAGCAGCTTTATGGCCACTGAAGCTTTCTTT. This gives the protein CASSFMATEAFF.